This TCR beta chain was documented in a study of blood T cell repertoires in COVID-19. Trimming stripped 0 bases from V and 6 bases from J, with 8 bases between. This CDR3 spans 13 amino acids. Germline V gives CDR1 KGHSH, CDR2 LQKENI. This clone was observed once. Repertoires were generated with immunoSEQ multiplex PCR, while TCRdb's copy carries only in-frame clones and drops some. There are around 190,000 clones in the sample; roughly 84% occur only once, and 15% to 20% lies in the top ten. The clonotype originates from a man aged 50 to 59 with COVID-19, enrolled during active disease. This chain connects TRBV18 to TRBJ1-2; D gene ambiguous. The specimen sequenced was peripheral blood. CDR3 region: CASSPPSTDGYTF. CDR3 in DNA: TGTGCCAGCTCACCACCGAGTACCGATGGCTACACCTTC. Variable domain in full (rest from reference TRBV18 and TRBJ1-2): NAGVMQNPRHLVRRRGQEARLRCSPMKGHSHVYWYRQLPEEGLKFMVYLQKENIIDESGMPKERFSAEFPKEGPSILRIQQVVRGDSAAYFCASSPPSTDGYTFGSGTRLTVV.